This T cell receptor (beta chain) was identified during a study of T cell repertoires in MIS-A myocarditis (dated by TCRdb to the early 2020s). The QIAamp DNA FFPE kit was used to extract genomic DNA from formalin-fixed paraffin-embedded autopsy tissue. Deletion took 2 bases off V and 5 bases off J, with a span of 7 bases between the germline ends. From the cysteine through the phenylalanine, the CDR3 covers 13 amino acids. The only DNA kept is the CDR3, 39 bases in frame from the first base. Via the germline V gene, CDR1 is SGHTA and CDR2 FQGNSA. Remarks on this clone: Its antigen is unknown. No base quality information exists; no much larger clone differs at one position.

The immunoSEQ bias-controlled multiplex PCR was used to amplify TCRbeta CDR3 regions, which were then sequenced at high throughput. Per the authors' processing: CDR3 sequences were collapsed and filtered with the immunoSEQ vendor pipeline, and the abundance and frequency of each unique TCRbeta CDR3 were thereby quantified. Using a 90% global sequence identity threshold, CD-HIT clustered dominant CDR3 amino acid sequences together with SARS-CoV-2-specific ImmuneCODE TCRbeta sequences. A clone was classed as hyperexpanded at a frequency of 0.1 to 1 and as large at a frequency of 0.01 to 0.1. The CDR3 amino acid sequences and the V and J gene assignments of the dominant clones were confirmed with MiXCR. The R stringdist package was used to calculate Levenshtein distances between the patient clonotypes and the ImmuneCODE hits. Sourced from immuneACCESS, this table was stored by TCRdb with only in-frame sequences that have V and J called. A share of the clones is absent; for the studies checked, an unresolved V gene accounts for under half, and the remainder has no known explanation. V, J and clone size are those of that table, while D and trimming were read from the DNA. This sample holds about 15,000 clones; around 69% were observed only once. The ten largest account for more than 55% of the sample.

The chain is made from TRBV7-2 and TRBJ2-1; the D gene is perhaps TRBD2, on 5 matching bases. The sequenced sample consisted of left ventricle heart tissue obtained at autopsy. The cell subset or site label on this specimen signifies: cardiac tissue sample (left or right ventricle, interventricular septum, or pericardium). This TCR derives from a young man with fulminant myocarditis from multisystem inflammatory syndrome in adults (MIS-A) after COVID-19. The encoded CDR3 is CASSLTRDNEQFF. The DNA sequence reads TGTGCCAGCAGCTTAACTAGGGACAATGAGCAGTTCTTC. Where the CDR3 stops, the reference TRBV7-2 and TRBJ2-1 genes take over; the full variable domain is GAGVSQSPSNKVTEKGKDVELRCDPISGHTALYWYRQSLGQGLEFLIYFQGNSAPDKSGLPSDRFSAERTGGSVSTLTIQRTQQEDSAVYLCASSLTRDNEQFFGPGTRLTVL.